The next 19 T cell receptor beta chains were all read from a single sample in a study of T cell clonotyping in hematopoietic cell transplantation. The repertoire was sequenced with immunoSEQ multiplex PCR; TCRdb's copy has only in-frame clones and lacks some. The repertoire holds around 4,300 clones, with about 96% as singletons. The sample here was PBMCs, taken 100 days after allogeneic stem cell transplant. Source of these receptors: a male patient aged 40 to 55 who had an allogeneic stem cell transplant from a related donor, so the T cells may come from the graft donor. Some clones in this sample may be carry-over from other donors' samples.

The chain is built from TRBV5-8 and TRBJ2-3; no clear D gene. This CDR3 region has 13 residues. Germline V gene lookup returns CDR1 SGHTS and CDR2 YDEGEE. Trimming took 0 bases from V and 2 from J, leaving 4 bases between them. CDR3 DNA: TGTGCCAGCAGCTTGGACTACACAGATACGCAGTATTTT. This translates into CASSLDYTDTQYF. The entire variable domain, with the rest obtained from reference TRBV5-8 and TRBJ2-3, is as follows: EAGVTQSPTHLIKTRGQQATLRCSPISGHTSVYWYQQALGLGLQFLLWYDEGEERNRGNFPPRFSGRQFPNYSSELNVNALELEDSALYLCASSLDYTDTQYFGPGTRLTVL.

CDR3 loop: CASSLVGASSTDTQYF. The CDR3 DNA reads TGTGCCAGCAGCTTAGTCGGTGCGTCTAGCACAGATACGCAGTATTTT. The chain joins TRBV7-6 to TRBJ2-3, with unresolved D. Trimming stripped 1 base from V and 0 bases from J, with 11 bases between. This CDR3 is built from 16 residues. In germline, CDR1 is SGHVS, CDR2 FNYEAQ.

The rearrangement joins TRBV19 to TRBJ1-2, with 7 bases matching TRBD1. V dropped 0 bases and J dropped 2; count of bases not matched to a gene: 3. Germline CDR1 LNHDA, CDR2 SQIVND (reference sequence). The CDR3 loop spans 15 amino acids. The chain's CDR3 is CASSIEPGGNYGYTF. DNA for the CDR3: TGTGCCAGTAGTATAGAACCAGGGGGAAACTATGGCTACACCTTC.

This sequence joins TRBV9 and TRBJ2-1; D unclear. Germline CDR1 SGDLS, CDR2 YYNGEE. Trimming stripped 3 bases from V and 10 bases from J, with 8 bases between. The CDR3 sequence is 11 residues long. The CDR3 region is CASSGNAEQFF. The CDR3 coding sequence is TGTGCCAGCAGCGGGAATGCAGAGCAGTTCTTC.

The V call is TRBV4-3, the J call TRBJ1-1; TRBD1 agrees at 7 bases. In germline, CDR1 is LGHNA, CDR2 YSLEER. The trim removed 3 bases at V and 13 bases at J, leaving 17 bases unmatched. The CDR3 totals 15 residues. The CDR3 DNA is TGCGCCAGCAGCCAGAAGACGTCACTTCAGGGGGTTGTTTTCTTT. As protein: CASSQKTSLQGVVFF.

This clone was picked up a small number of times. V gene TRBV28 combines with J gene TRBJ2-1; D perhaps matches TRBD1 (6 bases). Germline V gene sequence: CDR1 MDHEN, CDR2 SYDVKM. CDR3 length: 15 amino acids. V was clipped by 5 bases and J by 7 bases, with 18 bases between them. The CDR3 is CASSLSGVLWNEQFF. CDR3 bases: TGTGCCAGCAGTCTCTCAGGGGTTCTGTGGAATGAGCAGTTCTTC.

The genes are TRBV30 and TRBJ1-1; D may be TRBD1 (5 bases). The germline V and J ends were trimmed by 0 bases and 2 bases, with 7 bases remaining between them. CDR3 length equals 13 residues. Germline values: CDR1 GTSNPN, CDR2 SVGIG (reference sequence). CDR3 loop: CAWSVGPNTEAFF. The CDR3 DNA reads TGTGCCTGGAGTGTGGGACCCAACACTGAAGCTTTCTTT.

The rearrangement uses TRBV2 and TRBJ1-5, with 7 nucleotides matching TRBD1. The ends lost 3 bases at V and 4 bases at J; junction bases unmatched: 6. The CDR3 sequence is 15 residues long. Germline assignment: CDR1 SNHLY and CDR2 FYNNEI. The CDR3 DNA reads TGTGCCAGCAGTGATAAGGGGGCGAGGAATCAGCCCCAGCATTTT. It yields the protein CASSDKGARNQPQHF. The complete variable domain, with remaining parts taken from reference TRBV2 and TRBJ1-5, reads EPEVTQTPSHQVTQMGQEVILRCVPISNHLYFYWYRQILGQKVEFLVSFYNNEISEKSEIFDDQFSVERPDGSNFTLKIRSTKLEDSAMYFCASSDKGARNQPQHFGDGTRLSIL.

The chain combines TRBV7-2 with TRBJ1-4; D unclear. Trimming stripped 5 bases from V and 5 bases from J, with 9 bases between. The CDR3 has 13 amino acids. Per the germline V gene, CDR1 is SGHTA and CDR2 is FQGNSA. CDR3 bases: TGTGCCAGCAGCGACCCCCCGAATGAAAAACTGTTTTTT. Translating gives CASSDPPNEKLFF.

The CDR3 here is CSASDGERAFF. The CDR3 nucleotides are TGCAGTGCTAGTGACGGGGAACGAGCTTTCTTT. V is TRBV20-1 and J is TRBJ1-1, with unresolved D. V lost 3 bases and J 10 bases, leaving 12 bases between the germline ends. CDR3 length equals 11 residues. Germline V CDR1 and CDR2: DFQATT, SNEGSKA (reference sequence).

The V gene is TRBV11-2, the J gene TRBJ2-3; 12 nucleotides match TRBD2. Germline lookup yields CDR1 SGHAT and CDR2 FQNNGV. The CDR3 runs 17 residues. With V trimmed by 4 bases and J by 4 bases, 9 bases remained unmatched. CDR3 sequence (DNA): TGTGCCAGCAGCTCCCCCCCATCTAGCGGGAGGGCAGATACGCAGTATTTT. Translation gives CASSSPPSSGRADTQYF.

The chain employs TRBV29-1 and TRBJ2-3; 8 bases fit TRBD1. With 4 bases clipped from V and 2 bases from J, the junction kept 11 bases outside the gene matches. The CDR3 sequence is 16 residues long. Germline lookup yields CDR1 SQVTM and CDR2 ANQGSEA. The CDR3 nucleotides are TGCAGCGTTGCTTGGACAGGGAGAAGGGCCACAGATACGCAGTATTTT. It specifies CSVAWTGRRATDTQYF.

The rearrangement joins TRBV5-1 to TRBJ2-3; D is perhaps TRBD2 (5 bases). With 0 bases removed from V and 2 bases from J, the gap between germline ends came to 7 bases. This CDR3 comprises 14 residues. Germline lookup yields CDR1 SGHRS and CDR2 YFSETQ. The CDR3: CASSLGLTTDTQYF. CDR3 coding DNA: TGCGCCAGCAGCTTGGGACTAACCACAGATACGCAGTATTTT.

The chain couples TRBV5-5 to TRBJ1-5, with D possibly being TRBD1 (6 bases). This CDR3 is built from 14 residues. The V gene lost 0 bases and the J gene lost 7 bases, with 11 bases spanning the gap. The germline gives CDR1 SGHKS, CDR2 YYEKEE (reference sequence). In DNA, the CDR3 is TGTGCCAGCAGCTTGGGGGGGGGCTGGCAGCCCCAGCATTTT. Translation: CASSLGGGWQPQHF. Combining the CDR3 with reference TRBV5-5 and TRBJ1-5 gives the whole variable domain DAGVTQSPTHLIKTRGQQVTLRCSPISGHKSVSWYQQVLGQGPQFIFQYYEKEERGRGNFPDRFSARQFPNYSSELNVNALLLGDSALYLCASSLGGGWQPQHFGDGTRLSIL.

This chain connects TRBV4-2 to TRBJ1-1; 9 bases align to TRBD1. Germline assignment: CDR1 LGHNA and CDR2 YNFKEQ. This CDR3 has 18 residues. The junction had 19 bases not matched to a gene; V was cut back by 4 bases and J by 7 bases. CDR3 amino acids: CASSREIGQGLSSSEAFF. The CDR3 DNA reads TGTGCCAGCAGCCGCGAAATTGGACAGGGGCTTTCTTCGAGTGAAGCTTTCTTT.

In nucleotides, the CDR3 is TGCGCCAGCAGCTTAACCCCCAGGGTCACTGAAGCTTTCTTT. It yields the protein CASSLTPRVTEAFF. The rearrangement joins TRBV5-1 to TRBJ1-1, with D maybe TRBD1 (5 bases). The V gene lost 2 bases and the J gene lost 4 bases, with 12 bases spanning the gap. Germline V gene sequence: CDR1 SGHRS, CDR2 YFSETQ. CDR3 length: 14 amino acids.

The chain has TRBV19 and TRBJ2-3; D is possibly TRBD2 (6 bases). This CDR3 has 15 residues. The germline V and J ends were trimmed by 2 bases and 0 bases, with 9 bases remaining between them. Germline CDR1 LNHDA, CDR2 SQIVND (reference sequence). CDR3 sequence reads: CASSIRESSTDTQYF. CDR3 bases: TGTGCCAGTAGTATACGGGAGAGTAGCACAGATACGCAGTATTTT.

The chain couples TRBV27 to TRBJ1-5; D may be TRBD1 (5 bases). The CDR3 spans 14 residues. The germline V gene has CDR1 MNHEY and CDR2 SMNVEV (reference sequence). The V and J ends lost 8 bases and 4 bases respectively, with 15 bases between them. CDR3 bases: TGTGCCAGCGCCACAAGGGACCCTAATCAGCCCCAGCATTTT. It codes for CASATRDPNQPQHF.

The chain is built from TRBV5-6 and TRBJ1-5; 9 nucleotides match TRBD1. Germline V gene data show CDR1 as SGHDT and CDR2 as YYEEEE. The CDR3 is 14 amino acids. Trimming cost V 2 bases and J 7 bases; bases outside gene matches: 4. The CDR3 region is CASSFRDRDQPQHF. The CDR3 DNA reads as TGTGCCAGCAGCTTTCGGGACAGGGACCAGCCCCAGCATTTT.